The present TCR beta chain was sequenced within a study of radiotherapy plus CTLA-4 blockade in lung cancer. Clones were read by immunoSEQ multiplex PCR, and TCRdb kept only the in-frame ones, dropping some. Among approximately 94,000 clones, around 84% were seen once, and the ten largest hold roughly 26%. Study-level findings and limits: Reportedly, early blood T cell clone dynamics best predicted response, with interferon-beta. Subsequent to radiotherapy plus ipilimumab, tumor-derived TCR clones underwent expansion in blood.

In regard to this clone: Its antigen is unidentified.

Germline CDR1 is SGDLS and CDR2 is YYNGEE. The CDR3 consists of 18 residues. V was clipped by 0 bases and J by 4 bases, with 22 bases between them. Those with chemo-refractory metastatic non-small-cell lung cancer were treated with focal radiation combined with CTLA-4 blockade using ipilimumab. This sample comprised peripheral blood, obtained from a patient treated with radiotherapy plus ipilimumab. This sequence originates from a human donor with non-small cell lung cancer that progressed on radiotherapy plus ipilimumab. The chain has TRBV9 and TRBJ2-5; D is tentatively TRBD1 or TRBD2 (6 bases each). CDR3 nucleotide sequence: TGTGCCAGCAGCGTAGGGGGGGCTCCAGCTACGCCGAGAGAGACCCAGTACTTC. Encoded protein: CASSVGGAPATPRETQYF. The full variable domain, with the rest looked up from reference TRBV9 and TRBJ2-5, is DSGVTQTPKHLITATGQRVTLRCSPRSGDLSVYWYQQSLDQGLQFLIQYYNGEERAKGNILERFSAQQFPDLHSELNLSSLELGDSALYFCASSVGGAPATPRETQYFGPGTRLLVL.